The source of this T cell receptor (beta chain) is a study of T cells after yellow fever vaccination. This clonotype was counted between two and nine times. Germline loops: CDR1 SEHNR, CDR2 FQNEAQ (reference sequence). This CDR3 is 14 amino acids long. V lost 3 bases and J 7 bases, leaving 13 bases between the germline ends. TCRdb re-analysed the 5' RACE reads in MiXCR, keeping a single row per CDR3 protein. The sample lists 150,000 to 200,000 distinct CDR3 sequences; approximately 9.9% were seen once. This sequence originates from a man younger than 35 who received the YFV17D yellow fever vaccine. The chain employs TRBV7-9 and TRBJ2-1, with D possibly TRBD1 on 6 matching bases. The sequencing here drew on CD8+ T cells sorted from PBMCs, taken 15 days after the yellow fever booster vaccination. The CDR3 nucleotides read TGTGCCAGCAGCTTGGGGACACCGCTAAATGAGCAGTTCTTC. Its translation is CASSLGTPLNEQFF.